The 11 T cell receptor beta chains below all came from one sample that was sequenced in a study of T cell repertoires in cytomegalovirus infection. Antigens for these TCRs are unknown. TCRdb re-called the reads through MiXCR, storing one row per CDR3 protein. Here the sample spans around 100,000 distinct CDR3 sequences, 35% to 50% being singletons. This material consisted of CD8+ T cells from cultured PBMCs, taken from culture after CMV antigen stimulation. The receptors were gathered from a human donor in good health (CMV status not recorded). Some clones in this sample may be carry-over from other donors' samples.

V and J are TRBV20-1 and TRBJ1-5; 7 nucleotides match TRBD1. J lost 0 bases, V lost 3 bases, and 11 bases had no gene match. This CDR3 is built from 17 residues. Germline lookup yields CDR1 DFQATT and CDR2 SNEGSKA (reference sequence). The DNA for the CDR3 is TGCAGTGCTAGCGGGTTCGACAGGGATTATAGCAATCAGCCCCAGCATTTT. Translation: CSASGFDRDYSNQPQHF.

In this sample, this clonotype turned up a few times. DNA of the CDR3: TGTGCCAGCAGCTATGGAGTTAACACCGGGGAGCTGTTTTTT. This sequence encodes CASSYGVNTGELFF. J is TRBJ2-2 and V is TRBV7-3; D gene ambiguous. V was pared by 4 bases and J by 2 bases, with 8 bases between. This CDR3 contains 14 residues. Germline V gene sequence: CDR1 SGHTA, CDR2 FQGTGA.

The V and J genes are TRBV9 and TRBJ2-7; TRBD2 aligns across 13 bases. Per the germline V gene, CDR1 is SGDLS and CDR2 is YYNGEE. Trimming took 2 bases from V and 0 from J; bases not matched to a gene: 5. CDR3 size: 17 residues. CDR3 bases: TGTGCCAGCAGCGTGGGGACTAGCGGGGCGGGCTCCTACGAGCAGTACTTC. Translation: CASSVGTSGAGSYEQYF. The full variable domain, in which reference TRBV9 and TRBJ2-7 provide the parts outside the CDR3, is DSGVTQTPKHLITATGQRVTLRCSPRSGDLSVYWYQQSLDQGLQFLIQYYNGEERAKGNILERFSAQQFPDLHSELNLSSLELGDSALYFCASSVGTSGAGSYEQYFGPGTRLTVT.

The chain joins TRBV7-9 to TRBJ1-1; unclear D gene. The CDR3 is 16 amino acids. Germline V gene data show CDR1 as SEHNR and CDR2 as FQNEAQ (reference sequence). V was trimmed by 4 bases and J by 8 bases, leaving 23 bases between them. The DNA for the CDR3 is TGTGCCAGCAGCTCCCCAGGTGGGCAGGCGGTCGGGGAAGCTTTCTTT. Translated: CASSSPGGQAVGEAFF.

This clonotype came up many times. The rearrangement uses TRBV7-2 and TRBJ1-2; D possibly corresponds to TRBD1 (5 bases). The V end was cut by 5 bases, the J end by 6 bases, with 10 bases between. The CDR3 has 12 amino acids. Germline assignment: CDR1 SGHTA and CDR2 FQGNSA. The CDR3 protein is CASSPRTHGYTF. The CDR3 DNA sequence: TGTGCCAGCAGCCCGAGGACACATGGCTACACCTTC.

This clonotype was observed a few times. CDR3 protein: CASSYSNLMRTEAFF. CDR3 coding DNA: TGTGCCAGCAGTTACTCGAACCTGATGCGCACTGAAGCTTTCTTT. The genes are TRBV6-5 and TRBJ1-1, with D unclear. The germline gives CDR1 MNHEY, CDR2 SVGAGI. The CDR3 has 15 amino acids. V was clipped by 0 bases and J by 4 bases, with 12 bases between them.

This rearrangement joins TRBV7-6 to TRBJ2-7; D might be TRBD1 (6 bases). V gave up 4 bases and J gave up 2 bases, with 9 bases separating them. Per germline, CDR1 SGHVS and CDR2 FNYEAQ. CDR3 length equals 13 residues. The CDR3 DNA sequence: TGTGCCAGCAGCTCTCGGGACACCTACGAGCAGTACTTC. Its translation is CASSSRDTYEQYF.

The rearrangement links TRBV5-6 to TRBJ1-5, with a weak D call TRBD1 (5 bases). CDR1 and CDR2 from the germline V gene are SGHDT and YYEEEE. V was cut by 1 base and J by 2 bases, with 16 bases left in between. The CDR3 extends over 17 amino acids. CDR3 in amino acids: CASSLRPGPRGNQPQHF. DNA of the CDR3: TGTGCCAGCAGCTTGCGCCCAGGGCCTCGGGGCAATCAGCCCCAGCATTTT. Complete variable domain (other parts from reference TRBV5-6 and TRBJ1-5): DAGVTQSPTHLIKTRGQQVTLRCSPKSGHDTVSWYQQALGQGPQFIFQYYEEEERQRGNFPDRFSGHQFPNYSSELNVNALLLGDSALYLCASSLRPGPRGNQPQHFGDGTRLSIL.

The rearrangement uses TRBV7-7 and TRBJ2-7, with D uncertain. V was trimmed by 4 bases and J by 5 bases, leaving 12 bases between them. The CDR3 consists of 13 residues. In germline, CDR1 is SSHAT, CDR2 FNYEAQ (reference sequence). CDR3 nucleotide sequence: TGTGCCAGCAGCTCCAGCGTTGGTCACGAGCAGTACTTC. Its protein product is CASSSSVGHEQYF.

This rearrangement joins TRBV15 to TRBJ1-4; D call uncertain. Germline V gives CDR1 LNHNV, CDR2 YYDKDF (reference sequence). The CDR3 runs to 14 residues. Trimming took 4 bases from V and 7 from J, leaving 13 bases between them. The CDR3 nucleotides read TGTGCCACCAGCACGTCCCACATGAGTGAAAAACTGTTTTTT. It codes for CATSTSHMSEKLFF. The variable domain in full, with the rest retrieved from reference TRBV15 and TRBJ1-4, is DAMVIQNPRYQVTQFGKPVTLSCSQTLNHNVMYWYQQKSSQAPKLLFHYYDKDFNNEADTPDNFQSRRPNTSFCFLDIRSPGLGDTAMYLCATSTSHMSEKLFFGSGTQLSVL.

This sequence joins TRBV11-2 and TRBJ1-5; D gene unclear. V was pared by 0 bases and J by 4 bases, with 7 bases between. Germline V CDR1 and CDR2: SGHAT, FQNNGV. This CDR3 has 14 amino acids. This CDR3 is CASSLDLVNQPQHF. As DNA, the CDR3 is TGTGCCAGCAGCTTAGATCTGGTAAATCAGCCCCAGCATTTT.